These 17 T cell receptor beta chains were sequenced from one sample in a study of pediatric ulcerative colitis. Clones were sequenced by immunoSEQ multiplex PCR, and TCRdb holds only the in-frame ones, with some missing. The sample includes about 32,000 clones, roughly four fifths of them seen just once. Material for sequencing was blood. The receptors originated from a boy between 10 and 17 years old with severe ulcerative colitis.

The rearrangement joins TRBV5-8 to TRBJ1-1, with TRBD1 as a possible D gene (5 bases). This CDR3 is 14 amino acids long. The germline CDR1 and CDR2 sequences are SGHTS and YDEGEE. The V end was cut by 5 bases, the J end by 0 bases, with 11 bases between. The CDR3 nucleotides are TGTGCCAGCAGAAGCAGGGTCCTGAACACTGAAGCTTTCTTT. Its protein product is CASRSRVLNTEAFF.

This chain joins TRBV6-5 and TRBJ1-6; tentatively, D is TRBD1 (6 bases). The CDR3 extends over 13 amino acids. The germline gives CDR1 MNHEY, CDR2 SVGAGI. V dropped 8 bases and J dropped 4 bases, with 9 bases sitting between them. CDR3 sequence (DNA): TGTGCCAGCGCGGGACAATATAATTCACCCCTCCACTTT. It encodes CASAGQYNSPLHF.

This chain links TRBV2 with TRBJ2-3, with 8 positions matching TRBD1. This CDR3 region has 15 residues. The germline gives CDR1 SNHLY, CDR2 FYNNEI. With 0 bases clipped from V and 4 bases from J, the junction kept 3 bases outside the gene matches. The CDR3 bases are TGTGCCAGCAGTGAAGCAGGACAGGGCCCAGATACGCAGTATTTT. Amino acids: CASSEAGQGPDTQYF. Complete variable domain (other parts from reference TRBV2 and TRBJ2-3): EPEVTQTPSHQVTQMGQEVILRCVPISNHLYFYWYRQILGQKVEFLVSFYNNEISEKSEIFDDQFSVERPDGSNFTLKIRSTKLEDSAMYFCASSEAGQGPDTQYFGPGTRLTVL.

In regard to this clone: Different DNA sequences within this sample yield the same CDR3. CDR3: CSASDRGGYTF. The CDR3 nucleotides are TGCAGTGCCTCTGACAGAGGCGGCTACACCTTC. The V gene is TRBV20-1, the J gene TRBJ1-2; tentative D call: TRBD1 (5 bases). The CDR3 contains 11 residues. CDR1 and CDR2 from the germline V gene are DFQATT and SNEGSKA (reference sequence). Deletions cut 6 bases from V and 8 bases from J, with 13 bases between.

The rearrangement uses TRBV6-5 and TRBJ2-7; the D is unclear. CDR3 length: 16 residues. Germline assignment: CDR1 MNHEY and CDR2 SVGAGI. V lost 2 bases to trimming and J lost 2 bases, with 16 bases between them. CDR3 protein: CASSYDVQTYTYEQYF. CDR3 coding DNA: TGTGCCAGCAGTTACGATGTACAGACCTACACCTACGAGCAGTACTTC.

The gene calls are TRBV11-1 and TRBJ2-3; D possibly matches TRBD1 or TRBD2 (6 bases each). The length of the CDR3 is 15 residues. V gave up 3 bases and J gave up 2 bases, with 12 bases separating them. CDR1 is SGHAT and CDR2 is FQDESV in the germline V gene (reference sequence). The CDR3 loop is CASSFGGGLTDTQYF. CDR3 in DNA: TGTGCCAGCAGCTTTGGAGGGGGGCTCACAGATACGCAGTATTTT.

The chain uses TRBV6-5 and TRBJ2-1; the D is unclear. This CDR3 is 11 amino acids long. Germline values: CDR1 MNHEY, CDR2 SVGAGI. The V and J ends lost 6 bases and 8 bases respectively, with 8 bases between them. Written as DNA, the CDR3 is TGTGCCAGCAGGGACGTTGATGAGCAGTTCTTC. As protein: CASRDVDEQFF.

The genes are TRBV15 and TRBJ2-1, with 8 bases lining up with TRBD1. Germline assignment: CDR1 LNHNV and CDR2 YYDKDF (reference sequence). The junction had 7 bases not matched to a gene; V was cut back by 1 base and J by 8 bases. CDR3 size: 15 residues. CDR3 coding DNA: TGTGCCACCAGCAGAGGGACAGGGATAATCGATGAGCAGTTCTTC. It translates to CATSRGTGIIDEQFF.

The chain recombines TRBV18 with TRBJ1-1; D may be TRBD1 (5 bases). CDR3 length equals 14 residues. The germline gives CDR1 KGHSH, CDR2 LQKENI. V was shortened by 1 base and J by 0 bases, with 6 bases between the two germline ends. The CDR3 sequence: CASSPQTVNTEAFF. In DNA form, the CDR3 reads TGTGCCAGCTCACCACAGACAGTGAACACTGAAGCTTTCTTT.

This chain joins TRBV12-5 and TRBJ2-7; TRBD2 matches at 10 bases. V dropped 6 bases and J dropped 2; count of bases not matched to a gene: 4. The CDR3 runs 14 residues. The germline gives CDR1 LGHNT, CDR2 FRNRAP. The CDR3: CASGTSGGAYEQYF. CDR3 coding DNA: TGTGCTAGTGGCACCAGCGGGGGGGCCTACGAGCAGTACTTC.

This sequence joins TRBV4-1 and TRBJ2-7; the match to TRBD1 covers 8 bases. The CDR3 runs to 11 residues. The germline CDR1 and CDR2 sequences are MGHRA and YSYEKL. The J segment lost 5 bases and the V segment lost 7 bases, leaving 1 base of the junction unmatched. This CDR3 is CASTGGHEQYF. For the CDR3, the DNA is TGCGCCAGCACAGGGGGCCACGAGCAGTACTTC.

This sequence joins TRBV18 and TRBJ2-2; 9 nucleotides line up with TRBD1. V lost 0 bases and J lost 5; bases outside the gene matches: 1. The CDR3 has 15 amino acids. The germline CDR1 and CDR2 sequences are KGHSH and LQKENI. CDR3 bases: TGTGCCAGCTCACCACCGGGACAGGGAACCGGGGAGCTGTTTTTT. The encoded protein is CASSPPGQGTGELFF.

The chain links TRBV6-4 to TRBJ1-1; TRBD1 aligns across 9 bases. Trimming at V came to 5 bases and at J to 8 bases, leaving 15 bases not matched to a gene. CDR3 length: 16 residues. The germline V gene has CDR1 MRHNA and CDR2 SNTAGT. CDR3 loop: CASSPDRTGGHDEAFF. CDR3 nucleotide sequence: TGTGCCAGCAGTCCCGATCGAACAGGGGGCCATGACGAAGCTTTCTTT.

This clone was counted once. This chain uses TRBV2 with TRBJ2-7, with D possibly being TRBD1 or TRBD2 (5 bases each). The CDR3 is made up of 14 amino acids. V lost 4 bases to trimming and J lost 7 bases, with 17 bases between them. Germline CDR1 SNHLY, CDR2 FYNNEI. CDR3 DNA sequence: TGTGCCAGCAGTGGGCTGAGGGGAACGCTGGAGCAGTACTTC. Residues: CASSGLRGTLEQYF.

The chain recombines TRBV5-6 with TRBJ2-3, with D possibly being TRBD2 (5 bases). CDR1 SGHDT and CDR2 YYEEEE come from the germline V gene. V lost 5 bases, J lost 2 bases, and 21 bases lay in between. The CDR3 consists of 17 residues. This CDR3 reads CASRMYRRTGTTDTQYF. In nucleotides, the CDR3 is TGTGCCAGCAGGATGTATAGGAGGACCGGAACCACAGATACGCAGTATTTT.

The genes are TRBV21-1 and TRBJ1-5; the DNA was not used to check the table's D call, TRBD1. TRBV21-1 is a known pseudogene. CDR3 length: 17 amino acids. The CDR3: CASSGTYKIYSNQPQHF. In DNA form, the CDR3 reads TGTGCCAGCAGCGGGACATATAAAATATATAGCAATCAGCCCCAGCATTTT.

The gene calls are TRBV19 and TRBJ2-3; D remains unclear. Trimming cost V 8 bases and J 0 bases, with 12 bases left between them. This CDR3 comprises 14 residues. Germline CDR1 is LNHDA and CDR2 is SQIVND (reference sequence). CDR3 sequence: CASRLQTSTDTQYF. CDR3 DNA: TGTGCCAGTCGGTTACAGACTAGCACAGATACGCAGTATTTT.